The clone carrying this TCR beta chain was counted many times. The data are from a study of low-dose radiotherapy and immunotherapy resistance in tumors. Germline assignment: CDR1 LNHDA and CDR2 SQIVND (reference sequence). V was pared by 9 bases and J by 0 bases, with 24 bases between. This CDR3 is 18 amino acids long. Time point reported: before trial treatment. Donors were dosed with nivolumab and ipilimumab; they also received aspirin, low-dose cyclophosphamide and low-dose radiotherapy. Primers used for first-strand cDNA, a TRAV- and TRBV-specific set, covered both alpha and beta chains. PCR amplification of the TCRs was performed with Phusion for 20 to 25 PCR cycles, and it relied on a constant-region primer together with a V-primer adapter. The isolated mRNA underwent amplification through in vitro transcription. TCRdb re-analysed the reads in MiXCR, keeping a single row per CDR3 protein. The table has approximately 84,000 distinct CDR3 sequences, about 18% seen once; the top ten hold roughly 2.8%.

The rearrangement joins TRBV19 to TRBJ2-4; D not resolved. This TCR was sampled from a male donor with prostate cancer. The source material was PBMCs, sampled before treatment. This CDR3 reads CARGSGTRSHLAKNIQYF. The CDR3 bases are TGTGCCAGAGGATCAGGAACCCGGTCCCACTTAGCCAAAAACATTCAGTACTTC.